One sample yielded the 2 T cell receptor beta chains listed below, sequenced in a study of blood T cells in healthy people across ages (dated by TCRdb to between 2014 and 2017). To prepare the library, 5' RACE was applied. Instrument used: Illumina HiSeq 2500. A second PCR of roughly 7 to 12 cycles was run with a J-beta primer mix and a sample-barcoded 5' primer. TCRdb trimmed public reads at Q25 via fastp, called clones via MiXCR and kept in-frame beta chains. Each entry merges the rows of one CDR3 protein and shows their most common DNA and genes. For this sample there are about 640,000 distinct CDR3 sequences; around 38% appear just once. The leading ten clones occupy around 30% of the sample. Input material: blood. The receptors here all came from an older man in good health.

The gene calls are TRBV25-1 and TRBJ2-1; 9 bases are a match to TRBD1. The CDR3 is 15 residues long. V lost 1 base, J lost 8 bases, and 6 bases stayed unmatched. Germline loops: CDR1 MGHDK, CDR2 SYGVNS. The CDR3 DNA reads TGTGCCAGCAGTGAATGGGGGACAGGGCGGGATGAGCAGTTCTTC. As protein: CASSEWGTGRDEQFF.

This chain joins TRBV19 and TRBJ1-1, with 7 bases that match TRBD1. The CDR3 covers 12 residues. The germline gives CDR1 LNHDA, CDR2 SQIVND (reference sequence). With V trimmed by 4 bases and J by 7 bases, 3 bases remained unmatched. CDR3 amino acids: CASSKGTVEAFF. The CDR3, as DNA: TGTGCCAGTAGTAAAGGGACAGTTGAAGCTTTCTTT.